The text below deals with one T cell receptor (beta chain). The antigen this receptor binds is unknown. No base qualities exist here, and no much larger clone lies one base off it. Including the terminal cysteine and phenylalanine, the CDR3 comprises 9 residues. Of all the DNA, just the CDR3 is kept, 27 bases in frame from base 1. The CDR1 and CDR2 encoded by the germline V gene (reference sequence) are DFQATT and SNEGSKA. The trim is 7 bases for V and 9 bases for J, with a gap of 4 bases between the germline ends. The sample comes from a study of cytomegalovirus exposure and HLA in healthy donors (dated by TCRdb to the late 2010s). Regarding the complete study: An earlier analysis of around 600 of the donors reported roughly 300 Gb of sequence data and some 120 million unique TCR beta sequences from some 180 million T cells. An early release covering over 500 HLA-typed donors comprised approximately 290 gigabases of sequencing data and 85 million to 100 million unique TCR sequences. The genetic ancestry cluster associated with self-reported Caucasian donors included over 80% of the approximately 400 genotyped donors. The study was designed to test whether signatures of past pathogen exposure could be identified by cataloging public T cell receptors. The T cell repertoires of about 700 subjects were profiled by immunosequencing and related to cytomegalovirus serostatus. Along with the approximately 700-subject first cohort, a separate validation cohort of approximately 110 different subjects was used. High-throughput TCR immunosequencing, statistical association of individual TCRs with disease status, and machine learning were combined to predict cytomegalovirus infection status. To study patterns of TCR occurrence, a later analysis re-analyzed previously published TCR beta repertoires from 600 to 750 donors and added high-resolution HLA genotyping. Rather than using new phenotypic data, the later analysis identified candidate immune exposures from TCR beta sequences and from how often those sequences occurred across donors. An earlier analysis of approximately 630 of the donors applied high-throughput TCR beta sequencing to assess whether each TCR beta V gene segment acted as functional or pseudogenic. Donor age, sex, ethnicity and CMV serostatus were compiled alongside the repertoire data. A later genetic analysis took genome-wide SNP genotypes for about 65% of the 666 donors and used that subset as a discovery cohort. All discovery cohort repertoires had been generated using a single sequencing platform. Both class I and class II loci were covered by HLA typing, at four-digit resolution. The number of typed donors differed by locus: about 620-630 for A, B, C, DRB1 and DQB1; approximately 520 for DQA1; some 590 for DPA1; and some 430 for DPB1. Four to six DR-DQ haplotypes were handled as single units for association and clustering, since linkage in the cohort was strong. Among a few hundred genotyped donors of the cohort, an average of 235,054 unique TCR beta nucleotide sequences were sequenced per donor, roughly 20% of them non-productive. Study-wide findings and limitations: Correlated functional status among segregating V segments might be attributable to linkage disequilibrium, but an unknown experimental factor could not be ruled out. When HLA alleles, especially DR and DQ, strongly co-occurred, attributing TCR associations to individual alleles was difficult. Presence/absence analyses assumed roughly uniform sequencing depth across donors, an assumption that may not hold. A later analysis found that TCR association rates varied across HLA loci, with DRB1 alleles showing the most associated TCRs and HLA-C alleles the fewest. In a later genetic analysis, a missense DCLRE1C variant was associated with V-gene and J-gene trimming of TCR beta chains, and the association was replicated in an independent cohort. The sequencing pipeline was judged likely to have produced a cluster of highly shared sequence variants as a technical artifact. The authors suggested that the approach could potentially be generalized to other disease states and immunological phenotypes. The 87-base-pair reads could not distinguish some IMGT-functional V segments, including TRBV6-2 and TRBV6-3, so those segments were excluded. Compared with the approximately 600-donor mean, donors in an Asian-associated ancestry cluster had fewer N-insertions in productive TCRs, according to a later genetic analysis. According to a later analysis, parvovirus B19, influenza, CMV and Epstein-Barr virus appeared linked to several top co-occurrence clusters. A total of 164 TCR beta chains were listed by the study as associated with cytomegalovirus. At a false discovery rate of 0.05, a later analysis linked about 17,000 TCR beta sequences to specific HLA alleles. A further reported finding was that TCR beta sequences accurately predicted the HLA-A and HLA-B alleles for most subjects in the first cohort. In a later analysis, most CMV-associated TCR beta chains were found to appear HLA-restricted, with HLA associations seemingly driven largely by CMV exposure. For the cohort, immune exposure information was limited to CMV serostatus. The classifier was reported to diagnose cytomegalovirus status with high specificity and sensitivity in both the original and validation cohorts. This cohort had only TCR beta chains sequenced, and the lack of alpha or paired-chain data limited which features could be detected. Broadly in line with IMGT annotations, most TCR beta V segments showed up in productive rearrangements about 87% or about 30% of the time in an earlier analysis of some 590 of the donors. Most TCR sequences were seen in very few donors, while some public TCRs were found in many individuals. In vitro tests confirmed that a few of the cytomegalovirus-associated TCR beta chains recognize cytomegalovirus antigens. Because HLA typing was missing for some donors at each locus, association tests included only the typed subset. Compared with equally common non-associated chains, HLA-associated TCR beta chains in a later analysis were more clonally expanded and had lower generation probabilities. Because counts were too low, around 17 rarely observed V segments, including chromosome 9 orphons, were left out of the earlier analysis of 587 of the donors.

The library was generated by the immunoSEQ multiplex PCR assay. The multiplex PCR relied on a mix of 60 forward primers for TCR Vbeta segments and 13 reverse primers for TCR Jbeta segments. Amplification of the CDR3 region of rearranged TCR beta genes was performed with a multiplex PCR assay on genomic DNA. The Illumina HiSeq System was used to sequence the amplified TCR beta libraries as 87-base-pair reads. Regarding the original processing steps: A later analysis counted tens of millions of unique TCR beta chains across the 690 or so repertoires, and some 11 million of these chains were shared by at least two donors. A nearest-neighbor algorithm error-corrected the raw reads and collapsed the reads into unique sequences, merging closely related sequences to remove PCR and sequencing errors. V, D and J gene segments were assigned by aligning CDR3 sequences to IMGT reference sequences. For a sequence to be retained, at least a six-nucleotide match to both a V gene segment and a J gene segment was required. Rearrangements were classified as productive when the CDR3 lacked stop codons and remained in frame with V and J, and all other rearrangements were classified as non-productive. Following IMGT convention, CDR3 was defined as the stretch from the second conserved V-encoded cysteine up to the conserved J-encoded phenylalanine. Sequences without an unambiguous match to a single V gene segment were excluded from the earlier analysis of about 600 of the donors. In an earlier analysis of around 590 of the donors, a V segment was called functional when productive rearrangements were above 56.7%, and segregating when the standard deviation between donors exceeded 5%. A statistical classification framework was built for diagnosing cytomegalovirus status from the catalog of TCR beta chain sequences. V and J gene assignment, in a later analysis, came from comparing TCR nucleotide sequences with IMGT/GENE-DB human TR gene sequences. The TCRdist pipeline was used in a later analysis to assign CDR3 sequences and most-parsimonious VDJ recombination scenarios. In a later analysis, each TCR beta chain was defined by its CDR3 amino acid sequence together with its V-gene family, and reads without a unique V-gene family were excluded. A later analysis removed 500 to 600 highly shared, low-generation-probability nucleotide sequences to deal with suspected cross-contamination and a sequencing artifact. In a later analysis, a clonal expansion index was calculated for each public chain from normalized within-repertoire ranks of inferred template counts. Generation probabilities in a later analysis came from a VDJ recombination model fitted to out-of-frame rearrangements, and those results were checked against IGoR. In a later analysis, TCR-TCR, TCR-HLA and TCR-CMV co-occurrence was scored with hypergeometric tests, and a repertoire-size bias correction was applied to TCR pairs. False discovery rates were estimated in a later analysis by permuting HLA or CMV assignments 20 times. In a later analysis, co-occurring TCRs were grouped with DBSCAN, and TCRdist sequence similarity was added when clustering was performed within HLA-allele-positive subsets. Co-occurrence clustering excluded repertoires with fewer than 30,000 or more than 120,000 public chains, plus five with anomalous nucleotide sharing. TCRdb took this table from immuneACCESS and kept in-frame rearrangements with V and J called. Such tables lack part of the clones; where checked against another copy, unresolved V genes explain under half of the gap, and the rest is unexplained. Clone size and the V and J calls come from that table; the DNA yielded D and trimming. Across this sample there are more than 200,000 clones, with about 75% seen only once. Together, the top ten hold less than 2% of the sample.

The cohort comprised some 700 healthy bone marrow donors. Cohort members were all nominally healthy when sampled, although unrecorded immune exposures were likely present. The donor was CMV seronegative and belonged to the group of over 350 seronegative cohort members. A peripheral blood sample was provided by each donor, and peripheral blood mononuclear cells were used for TCR beta sequencing. Genomic DNA extraction from the blood cell samples was performed with the Qiagen DNeasy Blood Extraction Kit. The rearranged segments are TRBV20-1 and TRBJ1-6; the D gene identity is not certain. This clonotype was obtained from a male donor in good health and CMV-seronegative. Sequences were obtained from PBMCs. The sequenced DNA: TGCAGTGTCTTTTCACCCCTCCACTTT. This is translated as CSVFSPLHF.